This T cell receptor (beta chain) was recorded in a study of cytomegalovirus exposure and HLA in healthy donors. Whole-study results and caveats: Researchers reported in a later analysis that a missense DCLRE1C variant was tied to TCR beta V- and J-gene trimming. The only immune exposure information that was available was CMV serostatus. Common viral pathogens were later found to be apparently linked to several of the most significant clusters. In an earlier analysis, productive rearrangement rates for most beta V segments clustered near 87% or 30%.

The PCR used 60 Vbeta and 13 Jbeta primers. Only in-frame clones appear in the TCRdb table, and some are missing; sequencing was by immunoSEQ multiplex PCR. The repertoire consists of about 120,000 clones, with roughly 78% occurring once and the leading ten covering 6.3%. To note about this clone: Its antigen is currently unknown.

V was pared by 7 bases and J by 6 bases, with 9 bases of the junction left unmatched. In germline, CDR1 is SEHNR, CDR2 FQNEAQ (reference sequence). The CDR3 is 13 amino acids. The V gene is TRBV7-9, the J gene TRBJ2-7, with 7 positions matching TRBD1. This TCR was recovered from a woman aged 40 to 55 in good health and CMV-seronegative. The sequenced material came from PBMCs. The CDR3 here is CASIPSAGGEQYF. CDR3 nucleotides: TGTGCCAGCATCCCCTCCGCAGGGGGCGAGCAGTACTTC.